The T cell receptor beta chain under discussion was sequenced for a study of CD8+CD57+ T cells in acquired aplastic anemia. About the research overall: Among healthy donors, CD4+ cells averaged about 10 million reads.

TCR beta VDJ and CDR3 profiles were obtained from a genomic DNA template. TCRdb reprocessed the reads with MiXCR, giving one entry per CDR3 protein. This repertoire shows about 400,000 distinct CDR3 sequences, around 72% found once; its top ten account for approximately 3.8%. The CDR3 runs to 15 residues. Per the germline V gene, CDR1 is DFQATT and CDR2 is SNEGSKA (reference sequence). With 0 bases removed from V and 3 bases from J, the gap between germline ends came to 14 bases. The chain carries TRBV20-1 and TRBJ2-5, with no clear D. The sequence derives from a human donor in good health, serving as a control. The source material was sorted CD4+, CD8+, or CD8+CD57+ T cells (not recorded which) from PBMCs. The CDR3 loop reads CSARDDPSSKETQYF. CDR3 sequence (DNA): TGCAGTGCTAGAGATGATCCTAGTAGCAAAGAGACCCAGTACTTC.